These 23 T cell receptor beta chains were all obtained from the same sample, sequenced in a study of shared clonotypes between healthy human individuals. Selected positively for CCR7 and CD45RO-negative, naive CD8 cells excluded terminally differentiated effector memory CD45RA+ cells. Clones were sequenced by immunoSEQ multiplex PCR, and TCRdb holds only the in-frame ones, with some missing. The data contain some 740,000 clones, around 92% of them singletons. Sequencing was performed on naive CD8+ T cells sorted from blood. The receptors stem from a man aged 25-45 years in good health.

This rearrangement joins TRBV9 to TRBJ2-3; maybe TRBD1 (5 bases). The CDR3 sequence is 16 residues long. In germline, CDR1 is SGDLS, CDR2 YYNGEE. V dropped 0 bases and J dropped 0 bases, with 11 bases sitting between them. The CDR3 coding sequence is TGTGCCAGCAGCGTAGCTTGGGGCACTAGCACAGATACGCAGTATTTT. It encodes CASSVAWGTSTDTQYF.

This clone appeared a few times. V usage is TRBV5-1 and J usage is TRBJ2-4; D is unresolved. The CDR3 contains 16 residues. CDR1 and CDR2 (germline): SGHRS, YFSETQ. The V and J ends lost 4 bases and 0 bases respectively, with 14 bases between them. The CDR3 DNA reads TGCGCCAGCAGCGTTATAGCAGGCGAAGCCAAAAACATTCAGTACTTC. Translating it yields CASSVIAGEAKNIQYF.

The rearrangement links TRBV13 to TRBJ1-2, with 10 bases identical to TRBD1. CDR1 and CDR2 from the germline V gene are PRHDT and FYEKMQ (reference sequence). With 5 bases clipped from V and 5 bases from J, the junction kept 11 bases outside the gene matches. The length of the CDR3 is 16 residues. As DNA, the CDR3 is TGTGCCAGCAGCCCCTCCCGGGACAGGGGCGAGTATGGCTACACCTTC. Encoded protein: CASSPSRDRGEYGYTF.

The chain links TRBV11-2 to TRBJ2-1; D not certain. The CDR3 length is 12 residues. The germline V gene encodes CDR1 SGHAT and CDR2 FQNNGV. Trimming took 1 base from V and 8 from J, leaving 6 bases between them. The CDR3 DNA is TGTGCCAGCAGCTTAGGGGAAGATGAGCAGTTCTTC. It encodes CASSLGEDEQFF.

The V call is TRBV14, the J call TRBJ2-3; D is undetermined. The ends were cut back, 0 bases at V and 9 bases at J, with 7 bases in the middle. Germline assignment: CDR1 SGHDN and CDR2 FVKESK. CDR3 length: 12 amino acids. The CDR3 loop is CASSQERSTQYF. CDR3 nucleotides: TGTGCCAGCAGCCAAGAGAGGTCCACGCAGTATTTT.

This chain joins TRBV28 and TRBJ2-7; D gene uncertain. This CDR3 region has 14 residues. Germline CDR1 and CDR2: MDHEN and SYDVKM. Between the trimmed V and J ends, which lost 6 bases and 0 bases, there was a span of 12 bases. The DNA of the CDR3 is TGTGCCAGCAGCTCGTACAGATCCTCCTACGAGCAGTACTTC. This gives the protein CASSSYRSSYEQYF.

The CDR3 sequence is CASSPRRRNQPQHF. The CDR3 DNA is TGTGCCAGCAGTCCCAGGCGGAGAAATCAGCCCCAGCATTTT. The V call is TRBV28, the J call TRBJ1-5; D uncertain. V gave up 5 bases and J gave up 4 bases, with 12 bases separating them. Germline V gene lookup returns CDR1 MDHEN and CDR2 SYDVKM. This CDR3 has 14 amino acids.

The CDR3 DNA reads as TGTGCCAGCAATGGGGGGAGTGTGAACACTGAAGCTTTCTTT. Translating gives CASNGGSVNTEAFF. The rearrangement joins TRBV6-5 to TRBJ1-1; D might be TRBD1 (5 bases). V was clipped by 7 bases and J by 0 bases, with 12 bases between them. Looked up from germline, CDR1 is MNHEY and CDR2 is SVGAGI. The CDR3 runs 14 residues.

The CDR3 here is CASSLTTFPTTNTEAFF. The CDR3 region has the DNA TGTGCCAGCAGTCTCACCACCTTCCCCACAACGAACACTGAAGCTTTCTTT. This chain links TRBV28 with TRBJ1-1; D ambiguous. This CDR3 contains 17 residues. Germline values: CDR1 MDHEN, CDR2 SYDVKM. V lost 5 bases and J 1 base, leaving 20 bases between the germline ends.

This clone was recorded only once. The chain has TRBV7-9 and TRBJ2-7; weak D call: TRBD1 (5 bases). The CDR3 extends over 16 amino acids. Germline-derived CDR1 and CDR2 are SEHNR and FQNEAQ (reference sequence). V lost 1 base, J lost 1 base, and 14 bases lay in between. For the CDR3, the DNA is TGTGCCAGCAGCTTAGGCAGGGCCGATATATCCTACGAGCAGTACTTC. Amino acids: CASSLGRADISYEQYF.

This chain links TRBV25-1 with TRBJ2-7; 7 bases line up with TRBD1. This CDR3 is 14 amino acids long. Germline V lookup: CDR1 MGHDK, CDR2 SYGVNS. V shed 6 bases, J shed 3 bases, and the junction held 8 bases outside the gene matches. The CDR3 nucleotides read TGTGCCAGCAGCCCCACGGCAGGGGGCTACGAGCAGTACTTC. Amino acid sequence: CASSPTAGGYEQYF.

The rearrangement joins TRBV28 to TRBJ2-4; D is perhaps TRBD1 or TRBD2 (5 bases each). V was clipped by 3 bases and J by 4 bases, with 7 bases between them. The V gene's germline CDR1 is MDHEN and CDR2 SYDVKM. The CDR3 has 13 residues. The CDR3 sequence: CASSFGAKNIQYF. The CDR3 DNA is TGTGCCAGCAGTTTCGGGGCTAAAAACATTCAGTACTTC.

This chain links TRBV29-1 with TRBJ1-1, with 9 bases aligning to TRBD1. Per germline, CDR1 SQVTM and CDR2 ANQGSEA. The CDR3 loop spans 15 amino acids. J was trimmed by 4 bases and V by 6 bases; bases with no gene match: 12. This chain's CDR3 is CSVAPGTGSGTEAFF. In DNA form, the CDR3 reads TGCAGCGTCGCTCCCGGGACAGGGTCCGGCACTGAAGCTTTCTTT.

The chain couples TRBV6-6 to TRBJ2-1; D not certain. Germline CDR1 and CDR2: MNHNY and SVGAGI (reference sequence). The CDR3 extends over 12 amino acids. V lost 5 bases and J 9 bases, leaving 11 bases between the germline ends. In nucleotides, the CDR3 is TGTGCCAGCAGTAAAAGGGCAGGTGAGCAGTTCTTC. Amino acid sequence: CASSKRAGEQFF.

Only a few counts were recorded for this clone. The chain links TRBV2 to TRBJ1-2; D is unresolved. The V gene's germline CDR1 is SNHLY and CDR2 FYNNEI. The V end lost 1 base, the J end lost 7 bases, and 7 bases lay between the germline ends. The CDR3 is made up of 12 amino acids. The CDR3 DNA is TGTGCCAGCAGTGAAGGGGAAAGTGGCTACACCTTC. Amino acid sequence: CASSEGESGYTF.

The genes are TRBV27 and TRBJ2-7, with no clear D. Germline CDR1 reads MNHEY; CDR2 reads SMNVEV (reference sequence). With 6 bases removed from V and 2 bases from J, the gap between germline ends came to 8 bases. CDR3 length: 12 amino acids. The chain's CDR3 is CASRTDPYEQYF. The CDR3 nucleotides read TGTGCCAGCAGGACGGATCCCTACGAGCAGTACTTC.

This clone has only one observation. The chain is built from TRBV7-9 and TRBJ2-3, with TRBD2 identical over 7 bases. The CDR3 runs 12 residues. Germline V gene lookup returns CDR1 SEHNR and CDR2 FQNEAQ (reference sequence). V lost 5 bases and J lost 9; bases outside the gene matches: 5. The CDR3 spells CASSLRTRTQYF. The CDR3 DNA is TGTGCCAGCAGCCTCCGGACTAGGACGCAGTATTTT.

J is TRBJ2-5 and V is TRBV7-9; D possibly uses TRBD1 or TRBD2 (5 bases each). The CDR3 has 16 amino acids. Germline CDR1 and CDR2: SEHNR and FQNEAQ (reference sequence). V shed 4 bases and J shed 3 bases, with 18 bases lying between them. This CDR3 is CASSYSYRDAKETQYF. CDR3 DNA: TGTGCCAGCAGCTATTCCTACCGGGACGCCAAAGAGACCCAGTACTTC.

This chain links TRBV11-2 with TRBJ2-7, with 9 bases lining up with TRBD2. This CDR3 is 15 amino acids long. V gave up 5 bases and J gave up 2 bases; unmatched junction bases: 7. Germline V CDR1 and CDR2: SGHAT, FQNNGV. DNA of the CDR3: TGTGCCAGCAGCCCCCTAGCGGGAATCACCTACGAGCAGTACTTC. It translates to CASSPLAGITYEQYF.

The rearrangement uses TRBV14 and TRBJ1-2, with D perhaps matching TRBD1 (5 bases). V dropped 6 bases and J dropped 0 bases, with 17 bases sitting between them. Looked up from germline, CDR1 is SGHDN and CDR2 is FVKESK. The CDR3 is 16 amino acids. CDR3 amino acids: CASRLSSDTPNYGYTF. DNA of the CDR3: TGTGCCAGCAGGTTGAGTTCGGACACCCCTAACTATGGCTACACCTTC.

This chain connects TRBV28 to TRBJ1-1; perhaps TRBD1 as D (5 bases). This CDR3 has 16 amino acids. V lost 6 bases, J lost 5 bases, and 22 bases lay in between. CDR1 MDHEN and CDR2 SYDVKM come from the germline V gene. CDR3 DNA sequence: TGTGCCAGCAGCCCTCCCGGGGAGGGGTTGGATACTGAAGCTTTCTTT. Protein sequence: CASSPPGEGLDTEAFF.

V gene TRBV13 combines with J gene TRBJ1-2; D remains ambiguous. Germline values: CDR1 PRHDT, CDR2 FYEKMQ (reference sequence). This CDR3 has 16 amino acids. Trimming removed 0 bases at V and 1 base at J, with 12 bases between. CDR3 protein: CASSLGSGEYNYGYTF. DNA of the CDR3: TGTGCCAGCAGCTTAGGCTCGGGAGAATATAACTATGGCTACACCTTC.

The chain recombines TRBV11-3 with TRBJ2-6; D is undetermined. CDR3 length: 15 residues. The germline V gene has CDR1 SGHNT and CDR2 YENEEA. V was trimmed by 5 bases and J by 1 base, leaving 9 bases between them. CDR3 in amino acids: CASSLSASGANVLTF. The DNA for the CDR3 is TGTGCCAGCAGCCTTAGTGCTTCTGGGGCCAACGTCCTGACTTTC.